The 20 T cell receptor beta chains reported below all come from one sample, sequenced in a study of Ad26.COV2.S vaccination and SARS-CoV-2 variants. Regarding treatment: around 19 received Ad26.COV2.S at low or high dose, single or two shots; several received placebo; per-sample allocation not given. Specimens were obtained on day 63 following the first vaccine or placebo injection. Sequencing used immunoSEQ multiplex PCR; TCRdb keeps in-frame clones, though not all of them. Among about 680,000 clones listed, roughly 90% were seen once. Here the sequenced sample was peripheral blood, taken in a trial of Ad26.COV2.S vaccine versus placebo. The receptors originated from a person between 18 and 65 years old who received the Ad26.COV2.S COVID-19 vaccine or a placebo.

In nucleotides, the CDR3 is TGTGCCAGCAGCTTTAACCGGCAGGAGACCCAGTACTTC. Its protein is CASSFNRQETQYF. The V and J genes are TRBV13 and TRBJ2-5; D is unclear. Trimming removed 3 bases at V and 5 bases at J, with 10 bases between. This CDR3 has 13 amino acids. CDR1 and CDR2 from the germline V gene are PRHDT and FYEKMQ (reference sequence).

The chain carries TRBV5-1 and TRBJ2-1; TRBD1 matches 11 bases. Germline CDR1 reads SGHRS; CDR2 reads YFSETQ. Germline trimming cut 3 bases from V and 6 bases from J; bases unmatched to any gene: 5. The CDR3 spans 15 residues. CDR3 sequence: CASSWTGGAFNEQFF. In DNA, the CDR3 is TGCGCCAGCAGCTGGACAGGGGGCGCTTTCAATGAGCAGTTCTTC.

The chain recombines TRBV6-2 or TRBV6-3 with TRBJ2-2; no clear D. Germline loops: CDR1 MNHEY, CDR2 SVGEGT. The CDR3 consists of 17 residues. The V end lost 7 bases, the J end lost 0 bases, and 18 bases lay between the germline ends. The CDR3 DNA reads TGTGCCAGCACCCCCCGTGGAGCAAACCCGAACACCGGGGAGCTGTTTTTT. Amino acid sequence: CASTPRGANPNTGELFF.

This chain links TRBV6-6 with TRBJ2-7; TRBD1 aligns across 7 bases. Germline CDR1 MNHNY, CDR2 SVGAGI (reference sequence). V lost 2 bases, J lost 2 bases, and 3 bases stayed unmatched. The CDR3 covers 14 residues. CDR3: CASSYGDSTYEQYF. CDR3 nucleotides: TGTGCCAGCAGTTACGGGGACAGCACCTACGAGCAGTACTTC.

V usage is TRBV12-5 and J usage is TRBJ1-2; TRBD1 matches at 8 bases. V lost 7 bases and J lost 2; bases outside the gene matches: 12. The CDR3 has 16 residues. The germline gives CDR1 LGHNT, CDR2 FRNRAP. The CDR3 DNA reads TGTGCTAGTGCCTCCCCCTCAGGGGGCGTCAACTATGGCTACACCTTC. Residues: CASASPSGGVNYGYTF.

This chain joins TRBV6-5 and TRBJ2-7, with 12 bases fitting TRBD2. Germline CDR1 and CDR2: MNHEY and SVGAGI. V shed 0 bases, J shed 7 bases, and the junction held 7 bases outside the gene matches. This CDR3 has 16 residues. CDR3 protein: CASSYSSLAGGKEQYF. The CDR3 DNA follows: TGTGCCAGCAGTTACTCGAGCCTAGCGGGGGGGAAAGAGCAGTACTTC.

The CDR3 DNA is TGCGCCAGCAGCTTTTCCCCGGGGTCCGAGCAGTACTTC. Translated: CASSFSPGSEQYF. The J gene is TRBJ2-7, the V gene TRBV5-1, with a tentative D call TRBD2 (5 bases). The V end was cut by 2 bases, the J end by 6 bases, with 12 bases between. Germline assignment: CDR1 SGHRS and CDR2 YFSETQ. The CDR3 runs 13 residues. The entire variable domain, with the rest obtained from reference TRBV5-1 and TRBJ2-7, is as follows: KAGVTQTPRYLIKTRGQQVTLSCSPISGHRSVSWYQQTPGQGLQFLFEYFSETQRNKGNFPGRFSGRQFSNSRSEMNVSTLELGDSALYLCASSFSPGSEQYFGPGTRLTVT.

CDR3 nucleotides: TGTGCCAGCAGCCCTCGTCCGATGGGAGGCTACACCTTC. This translates into CASSPRPMGGYTF. The rearrangement links TRBV14 to TRBJ1-2; D remains ambiguous. V was cut by 4 bases and J by 8 bases, with 14 bases left in between. This CDR3 region has 13 residues. The germline CDR1 and CDR2 sequences are SGHDN and FVKESK.

The chain links TRBV3-1 (or the pseudogene TRBV3-2) to TRBJ2-2, with 8 bases identical to TRBD2. Germline loops: CDR1 LGHDT, CDR2 YNNKEL (reference sequence). J lost 9 bases, V lost 8 bases, and 17 bases had no gene match. The CDR3 length is 16 residues. The CDR3 spells CASGERESVGLRELFF. CDR3 bases: TGTGCCAGCGGTGAGCGGGAGAGCGTCGGTCTGAGGGAGCTGTTTTTT.

This rearrangement joins TRBV9 to TRBJ2-5; the match to TRBD2 covers 12 bases. Per the germline V gene, CDR1 is SGDLS and CDR2 is YYNGEE. V was pared by 6 bases and J by 3 bases, with 3 bases of the junction left unmatched. CDR3 length equals 14 residues. CDR3 region: CASTRTSGKETQYF. Written as DNA, the CDR3 is TGTGCCAGCACCCGGACTAGCGGGAAAGAGACCCAGTACTTC. The entire variable domain, with the rest obtained from reference TRBV9 and TRBJ2-5, is as follows: DSGVTQTPKHLITATGQRVTLRCSPRSGDLSVYWYQQSLDQGLQFLIQYYNGEERAKGNILERFSAQQFPDLHSELNLSSLELGDSALYFCASTRTSGKETQYFGPGTRLLVL.

The chain recombines TRBV19 with TRBJ2-7; 9 nucleotides match TRBD2. Per germline, CDR1 LNHDA and CDR2 SQIVND (reference sequence). V shed 5 bases and J 0 bases; nucleotides not matched to a gene: 11. This CDR3 has 17 residues. CDR3 coding DNA: TGTGCCAGTAGTCATAGCGGGGGTAACCTAGGCTCCTACGAGCAGTACTTC. Protein sequence: CASSHSGGNLGSYEQYF.

This chain links TRBV5-6 with TRBJ1-2; the D is unclear. The germline V gene encodes CDR1 SGHDT and CDR2 YYEEEE. Trimming removed 2 bases from V and 4 bases from J, with 18 bases in between. This CDR3 has 16 residues. For the CDR3, the DNA is TGTGCCAGCAGCTTCTACCGGGCCTCGCAGTTCTATGGCTACACCTTC. Its translation is CASSFYRASQFYGYTF. The full variable domain, its missing parts supplied by reference TRBV5-6 and TRBJ1-2, is DAGVTQSPTHLIKTRGQQVTLRCSPKSGHDTVSWYQQALGQGPQFIFQYYEEEERQRGNFPDRFSGHQFPNYSSELNVNALLLGDSALYLCASSFYRASQFYGYTFGSGTRLTVV.

This clone occurred once. The V and J genes are TRBV24-1 and TRBJ2-3; maybe TRBD2 (6 bases). Germline V gives CDR1 KGHDR, CDR2 SFDVKD. V gave up 2 bases and J gave up 6 bases, with 20 bases separating them. The CDR3 loop spans 17 amino acids. CDR3 coding DNA: TGTGCCACCAGTGATTCTCCGGGACGCCCGGAGGGGGATACGCAGTATTTT. This encodes CATSDSPGRPEGDTQYF.

The rearrangement links TRBV28 to TRBJ2-1; 11 nucleotides line up with TRBD2. CDR3 length: 17 amino acids. The V gene's germline CDR1 is MDHEN and CDR2 SYDVKM. The V segment lost 6 bases and the J segment 8 bases; nucleotides outside the gene matches: 15. The chain's CDR3 is CASRTSGTSGRSDEQFF. CDR3 DNA sequence: TGTGCCAGCAGGACCTCGGGTACTAGCGGGAGAAGCGATGAGCAGTTCTTC.

Turning to this clone: Mismatch with germline at one junction end may stem from a read error. Distinct nucleotide sequences in the sample also encode this CDR3. The V call is TRBV2, the J call TRBJ2-5; no reliable D call. The CDR3 is 10 amino acids. Germline assignment: CDR1 SNHLY and CDR2 FYNNEI. The CDR3 protein is CASREETQYF. CDR3 sequence (DNA): TGTGCCAGCAGGGAAGAGACCCAGTACTTC.

The rearrangement uses TRBV11-3 and TRBJ1-1, with D possibly matching TRBD1 (5 bases). Germline loops: CDR1 SGHNT, CDR2 YENEEA. CDR3 length equals 13 residues. V was pared by 5 bases and J by 4 bases, with 11 bases between. CDR3 sequence reads: CASSPGGITEAFF. The CDR3 DNA reads as TGTGCCAGCAGCCCCGGGGGAATCACTGAAGCTTTCTTT.

The J gene is TRBJ2-7, the V gene TRBV14; D tentatively reads TRBD1 or TRBD2 (5 bases each). This CDR3 is built from 14 residues. The germline V and J ends were trimmed by 2 bases and 6 bases, with 14 bases remaining between them. Germline values: CDR1 SGHDN, CDR2 FVKESK. The CDR3 loop reads CASSQLGEEGEQYF. As DNA, the CDR3 is TGTGCCAGCAGCCAACTGGGGGAAGAAGGCGAGCAGTACTTC.

The chain has TRBV7-9 and TRBJ1-2, with D possibly TRBD1 on 5 matching bases. Germline CDR1 reads SEHNR; CDR2 reads FQNEAQ (reference sequence). V was pared by 5 bases and J by 1 base, with 17 bases between. This CDR3 region has 16 residues. Written as DNA, the CDR3 is TGTGCCAGCAGCCTGCCCCCCCCGGGGGATAACTATGGCTACACCTTC. It is translated as CASSLPPPGDNYGYTF.

The J gene is TRBJ2-5, the V gene TRBV2; 11 nucleotides agree with TRBD2. The CDR3 covers 17 residues. CDR1 SNHLY and CDR2 FYNNEI come from the germline V gene. J gave up 4 bases and V 6 bases, and 13 bases lay outside the gene matches. CDR3 loop: CASRELAGVSGGETQYF. The CDR3 region has the DNA TGTGCCAGCAGGGAACTAGCGGGAGTAAGTGGTGGAGAGACCCAGTACTTC.

This clone was counted ten times or more. V is TRBV6-5 and J is TRBJ2-1; the match to TRBD1 covers 7 bases. Germline V gene sequence: CDR1 MNHEY, CDR2 SVGAGI. The CDR3 is 14 residues long. J gave up 4 bases and V 11 bases, and 11 bases lay outside the gene matches. CDR3 sequence reads: CAADRDRPYNEQFF. The DNA of the CDR3 is TGTGCCGCGGACCGGGACAGACCGTACAATGAGCAGTTCTTC.